A selection of T cell receptor beta chains follows, all from one sample in a study of beta chain features in type 1 diabetes. Only in-frame clones appear in the TCRdb table, and some are missing; sequencing was by immunoSEQ multiplex PCR. Counted here are just over 25,000 clones, roughly 45% occurring once; the ten biggest clones make up approximately 0.33%. The sequencing sample was made of stem cell memory CD4+ T cells from blood. These receptors originate from a man between 25 and 39 years old with type 1 diabetes. CDR3s include the opening cysteine and the closing phenylalanine or tryptophan. D genes are given only for firm matches. Not all rows give a size; the values are once, few, many and, for expanded clones, a class.

D gene	V gene	J gene	clone size	CDR3 DNA	CDR3 protein
TRBD1	TRBV19	TRBJ2-7	-	TGTGCCAGTAGTGTCCCAGGGGGCTACGAGCAGTACTTC	CASSVPGGYEQYF
TRBD1	TRBV27	TRBJ1-4	-	TGTGCCAGCAGTCGACAGGGGGCTAATGAAAAACTGTTTTTT	CASSRQGANEKLFF
TRBD2	TRBV2	TRBJ2-7	few	TGTGCCAGCTTTGCGCGGGAGGGAACCTACGAGCAGTACTTC	CASFAREGTYEQYF
TRBD2	TRBV4-2	TRBJ2-7	-	TGTGCCAGCAGCCAAGTAGGGCTAGCGGGGGGGCAGTACGAGCAGTACTTC	CASSQVGLAGGQYEQYF
-	TRBV6-6	TRBJ2-1	-	TGTGCCAGCAGTTATTCCGCTAACCCGAATGAGCAGTTCTTC	CASSYSANPNEQFF
TRBD2	TRBV5-1	TRBJ2-3	-	TGCGCCAGCAGCTTGAATCCTAGCGGTCATAGCACAGATACGCAGTATTTT	CASSLNPSGHSTDTQYF
TRBD1	TRBV5-1	TRBJ1-1	-	TGCGCCAGCTCCGGGACAGGAATACTGAACACTGAAGCTTTCTTT	CASSGTGILNTEAFF
TRBD1	TRBV20-1	TRBJ2-7	-	TGCAGTGCTGACAGGGGCGAGCAGTACTTC	CSADRGEQYF
TRBD2	TRBV4-2	TRBJ2-1	few	TGTGCCAGCAGCCAAGCACTAGCGGGAGTCGGTGAATACAATGAGCAGTTCTTC	CASSQALAGVGEYNEQFF
TRBD1	TRBV18	TRBJ2-7	-	TGTGCCAGCTCATCCCAAGGGGGACAGGCCTACGAGCAGTACTTC	CASSSQGGQAYEQYF
TRBD1	TRBV6-6	TRBJ2-2	-	TGTGCCAGCAGTTCGGGACAGGCCGGGGAGCTGTTTTTT	CASSSGQAGELFF
-	TRBV15	TRBJ1-2	few	TGTGCCACCAGCAGAGATCTAGGGGGTACTGGCTACACCTTC	CATSRDLGGTGYTF
TRBD1	TRBV7-9	TRBJ2-7	-	TGTGCCAGCAGCAGAAGGACAGGGGGAGACGAGCAGTACTTC	CASSRRTGGDEQYF
-	TRBV2	TRBJ1-4	-	TGTGCCAGCAGTTGGGGGGGGGCACAAGAAAAACTGTTTTTT	CASSWGGAQEKLFF
TRBD1	TRBV19	TRBJ1-1	-	TGTGCCAGTAGTCCTGACAGGGACACTGAAGCTTTCTTT	CASSPDRDTEAFF
TRBD2	TRBV6-4	TRBJ2-3	-	TGTGCCAGCAGTTTAGCGGGAGCTGCAGATACGCAGTATTTT	CASSLAGAADTQYF
-	TRBV29-1	TRBJ1-2	few	TGCAGCGTTCAACAGGGTAACTATGGCTACACCTTC	CSVQQGNYGYTF
TRBD2	TRBV28	TRBJ2-7	-	TGTGCCAGCAGCCCAGGGACTAGCGGGATCCGGATCGGGCAGTACTTC	CASSPGTSGIRIGQYF
-	TRBV5-1	TRBJ2-5	few	TGCGCCAGCAGGGAGCCTAGTCTAGAGACCCAGTACTTC	CASREPSLETQYF
-	TRBV5-1	TRBJ2-3	-	TGCGCCAGCAGCGCGACGGGACACCCCACAGATACGCAGTATTTT	CASSATGHPTDTQYF
-	TRBV5-1	TRBJ2-7	few	TGCGCCAGCAGCTTGAGACAGTCCTACGAGCAGTACTTC	CASSLRQSYEQYF
TRBD2	TRBV15	TRBJ2-3	few	TGTGCCACCAGCAGAGAGGGACTAGCGGGGGGTTTGGATACGCAGTATTTT	CATSREGLAGGLDTQYF